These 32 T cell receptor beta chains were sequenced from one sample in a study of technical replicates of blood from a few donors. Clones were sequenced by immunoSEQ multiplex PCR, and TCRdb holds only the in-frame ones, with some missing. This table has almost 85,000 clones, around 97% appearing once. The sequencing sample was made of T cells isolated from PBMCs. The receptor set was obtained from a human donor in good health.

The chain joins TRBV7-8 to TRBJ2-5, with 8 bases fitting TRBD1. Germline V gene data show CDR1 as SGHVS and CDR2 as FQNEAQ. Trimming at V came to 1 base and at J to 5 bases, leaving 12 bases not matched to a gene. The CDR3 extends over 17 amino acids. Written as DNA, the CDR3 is TGTGCCAGCAGCTTAGGGACAGGGTCCCAAGGGGGGGAGACCCAGTACTTC. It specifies CASSLGTGSQGGETQYF.

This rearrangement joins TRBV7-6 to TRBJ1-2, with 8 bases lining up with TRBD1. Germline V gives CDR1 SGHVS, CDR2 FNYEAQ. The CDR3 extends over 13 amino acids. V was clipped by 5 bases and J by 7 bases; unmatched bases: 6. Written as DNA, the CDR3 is TGTGCCAGCAGCAATCCAGGGGGCTTTGGCTACACCTTC. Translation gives CASSNPGGFGYTF.

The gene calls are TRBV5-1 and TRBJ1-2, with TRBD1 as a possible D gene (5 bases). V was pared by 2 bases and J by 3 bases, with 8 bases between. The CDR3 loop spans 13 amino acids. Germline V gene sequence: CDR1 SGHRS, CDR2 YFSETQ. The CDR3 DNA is TGCGCCAGCAGCTTCTCCAGGGACTATGGCTACACCTTC. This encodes CASSFSRDYGYTF.

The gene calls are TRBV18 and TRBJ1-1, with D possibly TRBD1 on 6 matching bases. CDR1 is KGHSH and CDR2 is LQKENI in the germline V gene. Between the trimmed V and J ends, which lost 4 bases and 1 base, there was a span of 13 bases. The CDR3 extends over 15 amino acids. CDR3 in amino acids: CASSQYRDPNTEAFF. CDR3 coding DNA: TGTGCCAGCTCACAATACAGGGACCCGAACACTGAAGCTTTCTTT.

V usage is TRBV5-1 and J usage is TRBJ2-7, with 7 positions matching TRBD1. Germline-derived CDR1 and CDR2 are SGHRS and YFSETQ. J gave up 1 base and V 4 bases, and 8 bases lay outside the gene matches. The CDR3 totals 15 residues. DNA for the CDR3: TGCGCCAGCAGCCAAAGAACAGGGGCATCCTACGAGCAGTACTTC. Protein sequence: CASSQRTGASYEQYF.

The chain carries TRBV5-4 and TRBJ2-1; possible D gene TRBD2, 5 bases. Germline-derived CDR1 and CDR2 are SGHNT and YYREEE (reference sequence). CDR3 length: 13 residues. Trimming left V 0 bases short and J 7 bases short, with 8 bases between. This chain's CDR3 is CASSLVGVNEQFF. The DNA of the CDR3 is TGTGCCAGCAGCTTGGTCGGGGTGAATGAGCAGTTCTTC.

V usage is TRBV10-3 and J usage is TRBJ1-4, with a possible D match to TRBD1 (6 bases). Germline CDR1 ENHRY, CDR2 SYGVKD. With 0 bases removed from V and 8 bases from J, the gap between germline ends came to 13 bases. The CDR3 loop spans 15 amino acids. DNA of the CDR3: TGTGCCATCAGTGAGTCTCTACAGGGCCAGGAAAAACTGTTTTTT. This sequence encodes CAISESLQGQEKLFF.

In DNA, the CDR3 is TGTGCCAGCAGCTTAATTAGTCCTAGCGGGGGGGTAATCGCCCTCAATGAGCAGTTCTTC. This codes for CASSLISPSGGVIALNEQFF. This chain uses TRBV7-3 with TRBJ2-1; 12 positions match TRBD2. V shed 1 base, J shed 6 bases, and the junction held 16 bases outside the gene matches. Germline V gene sequence: CDR1 SGHTA, CDR2 FQGTGA. The CDR3 loop spans 20 amino acids. Variable domain in full (rest from reference TRBV7-3 and TRBJ2-1): GAGVSQTPSNKVTEKGKYVELRCDPISGHTALYWYRQSLGQGPEFLIYFQGTGAADDSGLPNDRFFAVRPEGSVSTLKIQRTERGDSAVYLCASSLISPSGGVIALNEQFFGPGTRLTVL.

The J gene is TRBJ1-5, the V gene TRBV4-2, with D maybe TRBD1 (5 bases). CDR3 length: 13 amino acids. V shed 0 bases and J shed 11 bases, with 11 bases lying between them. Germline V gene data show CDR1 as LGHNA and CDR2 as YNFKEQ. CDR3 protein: CASSQDGQGSQHF. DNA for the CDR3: TGTGCCAGCAGCCAAGATGGGCAGGGTTCCCAGCATTTT.

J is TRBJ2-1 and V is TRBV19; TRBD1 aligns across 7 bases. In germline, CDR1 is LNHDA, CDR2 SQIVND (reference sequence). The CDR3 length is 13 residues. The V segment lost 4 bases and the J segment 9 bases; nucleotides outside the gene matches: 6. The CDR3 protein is CASSSQQGTEQFF. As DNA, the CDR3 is TGTGCCAGTAGTAGCCAACAGGGGACTGAGCAGTTCTTC.

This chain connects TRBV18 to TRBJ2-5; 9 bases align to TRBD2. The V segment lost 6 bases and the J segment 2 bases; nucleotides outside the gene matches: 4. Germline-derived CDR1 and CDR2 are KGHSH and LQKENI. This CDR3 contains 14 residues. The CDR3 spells CASSLAGLQETQYF. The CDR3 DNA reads TGTGCCAGCTCCCTAGCGGGGTTACAAGAGACCCAGTACTTC. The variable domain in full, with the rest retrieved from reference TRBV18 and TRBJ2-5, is NAGVMQNPRHLVRRRGQEARLRCSPMKGHSHVYWYRQLPEEGLKFMVYLQKENIIDESGMPKERFSAEFPKEGPSILRIQQVVRGDSAAYFCASSLAGLQETQYFGPGTRLLVL.

The CDR3 bases are TGCGCCAGTTCCGCCAGGGGGCTTCACGAGCAGTACTTC. This translates into CASSARGLHEQYF. J is TRBJ2-7 and V is TRBV10-2, with 8 bases aligning to TRBD1. This CDR3 has 13 residues. With 9 bases clipped from V and 5 bases from J, the junction kept 9 bases outside the gene matches. Germline V gene lookup returns CDR1 WSHSY and CDR2 SAAADI.

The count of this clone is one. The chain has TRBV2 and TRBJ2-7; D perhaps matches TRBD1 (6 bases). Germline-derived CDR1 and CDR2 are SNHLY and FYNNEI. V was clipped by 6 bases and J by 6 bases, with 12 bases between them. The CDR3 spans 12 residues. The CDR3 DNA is TGTGCCAGCAGCTTAGGGGGAATCGAGCAGTACTTC. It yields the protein CASSLGGIEQYF.

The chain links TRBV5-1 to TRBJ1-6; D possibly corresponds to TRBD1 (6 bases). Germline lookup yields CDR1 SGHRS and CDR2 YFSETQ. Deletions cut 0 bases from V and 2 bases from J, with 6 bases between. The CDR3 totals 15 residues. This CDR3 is CASSLGQAYNSPLHF. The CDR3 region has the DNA TGCGCCAGCAGCTTGGGACAGGCCTATAATTCACCCCTCCACTTT.

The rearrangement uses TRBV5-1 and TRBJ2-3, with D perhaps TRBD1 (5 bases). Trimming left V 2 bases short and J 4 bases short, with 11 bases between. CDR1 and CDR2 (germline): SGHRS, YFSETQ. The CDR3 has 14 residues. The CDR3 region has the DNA TGCGCCAGCAGCTTCTCTACAGGCGCAGATACGCAGTATTTT. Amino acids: CASSFSTGADTQYF.

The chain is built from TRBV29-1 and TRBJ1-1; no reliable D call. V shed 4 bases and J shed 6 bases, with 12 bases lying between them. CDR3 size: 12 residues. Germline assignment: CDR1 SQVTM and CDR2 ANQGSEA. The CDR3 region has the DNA TGCAGCGTTGGGACGGGGATGGCTGAAGCTTTCTTT. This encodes CSVGTGMAEAFF. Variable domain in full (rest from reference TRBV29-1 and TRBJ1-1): SAVISQKPSRDICQRGTSLTIQCQVDSQVTMMFWYRQQPGQSLTLIATANQGSEATYESGFVIDKFPISRPNLTFSTLTVSNMSPEDSSIYLCSVGTGMAEAFFGQGTRLTVV.

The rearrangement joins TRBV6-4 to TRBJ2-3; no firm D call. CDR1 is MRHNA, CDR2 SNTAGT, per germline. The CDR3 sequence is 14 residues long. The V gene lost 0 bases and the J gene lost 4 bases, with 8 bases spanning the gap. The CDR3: CASSDSPAADTQYF. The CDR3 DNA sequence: TGTGCCAGCAGTGACTCTCCCGCGGCAGATACGCAGTATTTT.

DNA for the CDR3: TGTGCCAGCAGCACGACAGCCCTCCTAGCCAAAAACATTCAGTACTTC. Protein product: CASSTTALLAKNIQYF. The chain combines TRBV7-8 with TRBJ2-4, with D perhaps TRBD1 (5 bases). CDR3 size: 16 residues. Germline V gene sequence: CDR1 SGHVS, CDR2 FQNEAQ. Deletions cut 5 bases from V and 0 bases from J, with 14 bases between.

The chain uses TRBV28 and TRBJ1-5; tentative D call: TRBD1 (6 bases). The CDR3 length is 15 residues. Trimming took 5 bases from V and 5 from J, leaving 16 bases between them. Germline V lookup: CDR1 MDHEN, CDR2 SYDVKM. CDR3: CASSQGGGWDQPQHF. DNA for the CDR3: TGTGCCAGCAGTCAAGGGGGGGGCTGGGATCAGCCCCAGCATTTT.

The CDR3 sequence is CASSFLGTSFEAFF. CDR3 coding DNA: TGTGCCAGCAGTTTTCTAGGTACGAGTTTTGAAGCTTTCTTT. This chain uses TRBV28 with TRBJ1-1; D uncertain. Per germline, CDR1 MDHEN and CDR2 SYDVKM. The V end lost 3 bases, the J end lost 7 bases, and 15 bases lay between the germline ends. The length of the CDR3 is 14 residues.

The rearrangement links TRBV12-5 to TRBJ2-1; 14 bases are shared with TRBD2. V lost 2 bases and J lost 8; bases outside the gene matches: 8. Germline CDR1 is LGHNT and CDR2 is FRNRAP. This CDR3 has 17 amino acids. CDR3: CASGLSTTSGGADEQFF. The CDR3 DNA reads TGTGCTAGTGGTTTGTCGACGACTAGCGGGGGGGCTGATGAGCAGTTCTTC.

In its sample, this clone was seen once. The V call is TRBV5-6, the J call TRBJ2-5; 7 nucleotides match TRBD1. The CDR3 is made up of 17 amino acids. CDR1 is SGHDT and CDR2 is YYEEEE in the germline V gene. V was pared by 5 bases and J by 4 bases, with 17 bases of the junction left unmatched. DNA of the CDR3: TGTGCCAGCAGTTTCCCCTTTACAGGGGTCATTGGAGAGACCCAGTACTTC. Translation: CASSFPFTGVIGETQYF.

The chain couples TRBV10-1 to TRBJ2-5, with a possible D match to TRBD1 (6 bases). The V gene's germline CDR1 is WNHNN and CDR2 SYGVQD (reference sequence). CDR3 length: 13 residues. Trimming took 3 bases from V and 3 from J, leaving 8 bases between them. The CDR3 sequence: CASSEHREETQYF. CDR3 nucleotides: TGCGCCAGCAGTGAACACAGGGAAGAGACCCAGTACTTC.

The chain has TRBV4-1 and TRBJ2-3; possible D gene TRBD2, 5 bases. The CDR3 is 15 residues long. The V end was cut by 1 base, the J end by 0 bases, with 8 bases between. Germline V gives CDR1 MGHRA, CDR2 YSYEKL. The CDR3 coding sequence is TGCGCCAGCAGCCAAGGTGAGGGCAGCACAGATACGCAGTATTTT. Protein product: CASSQGEGSTDTQYF.

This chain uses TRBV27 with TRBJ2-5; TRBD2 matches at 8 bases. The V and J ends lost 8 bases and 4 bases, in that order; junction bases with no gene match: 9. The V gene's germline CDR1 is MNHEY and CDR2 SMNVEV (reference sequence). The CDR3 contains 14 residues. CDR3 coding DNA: TGTGCCAGCGGTAGGACTAGCTTGCCAGAGACCCAGTACTTC. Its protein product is CASGRTSLPETQYF.

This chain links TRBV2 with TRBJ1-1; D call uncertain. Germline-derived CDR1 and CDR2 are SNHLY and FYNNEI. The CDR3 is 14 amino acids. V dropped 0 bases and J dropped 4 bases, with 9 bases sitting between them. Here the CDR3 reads CASSEAFIGTEAFF. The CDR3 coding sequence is TGTGCCAGCAGTGAAGCCTTTATCGGCACTGAAGCTTTCTTT.

DNA for the CDR3: TGTGCCAGCAGTTTCAGCCGCGGGCAAAATCAGCCCCAGCATTTT. Protein product: CASSFSRGQNQPQHF. This rearrangement joins TRBV27 to TRBJ1-5; D remains ambiguous. The germline V gene has CDR1 MNHEY and CDR2 SMNVEV (reference sequence). The CDR3 is 15 amino acids. V was trimmed by 3 bases and J by 4 bases, leaving 13 bases between them.

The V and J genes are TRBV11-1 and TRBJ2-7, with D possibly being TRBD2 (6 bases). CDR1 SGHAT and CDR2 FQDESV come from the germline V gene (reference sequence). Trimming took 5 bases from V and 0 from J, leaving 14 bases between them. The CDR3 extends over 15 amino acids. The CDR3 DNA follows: TGTGCCAGCAGCCACGGAGGGCACCCCTCCTACGAGCAGTACTTC. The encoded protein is CASSHGGHPSYEQYF.

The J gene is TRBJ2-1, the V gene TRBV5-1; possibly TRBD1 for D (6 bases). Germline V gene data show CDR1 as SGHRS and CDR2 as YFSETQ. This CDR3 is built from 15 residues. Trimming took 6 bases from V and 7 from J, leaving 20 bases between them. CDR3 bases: TGCGCCAGCACCGAGACCTCTACAGGGTGGAATGAGCAGTTCTTC. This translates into CASTETSTGWNEQFF.

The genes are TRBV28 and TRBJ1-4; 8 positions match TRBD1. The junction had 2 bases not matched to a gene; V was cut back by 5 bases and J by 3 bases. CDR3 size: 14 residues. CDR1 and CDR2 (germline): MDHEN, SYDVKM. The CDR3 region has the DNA TGTGCCAGCAGTCGACAGGGGTCTAATGAAAAACTGTTTTTT. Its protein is CASSRQGSNEKLFF.

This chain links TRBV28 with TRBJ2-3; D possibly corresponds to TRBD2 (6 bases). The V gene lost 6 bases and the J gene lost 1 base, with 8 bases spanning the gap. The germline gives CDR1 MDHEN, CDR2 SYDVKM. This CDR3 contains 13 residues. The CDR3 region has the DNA TGTGCCAGCAGGGACTACCGCACAGATACGCAGTATTTT. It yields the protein CASRDYRTDTQYF. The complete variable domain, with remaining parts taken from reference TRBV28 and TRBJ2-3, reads DVKVTQSSRYLVKRTGEKVFLECVQDMDHENMFWYRQDPGLGLRLIYFSYDVKMKEKGDIPEGYSVSREKKERFSLILESASTNQTSMYLCASRDYRTDTQYFGPGTRLTVL.

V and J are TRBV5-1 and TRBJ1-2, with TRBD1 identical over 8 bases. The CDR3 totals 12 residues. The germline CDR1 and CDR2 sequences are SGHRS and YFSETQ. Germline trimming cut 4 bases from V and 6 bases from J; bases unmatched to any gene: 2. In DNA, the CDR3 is TGCGCCAGCAGCCCGACAGGGGATGGCTACACCTTC. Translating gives CASSPTGDGYTF.